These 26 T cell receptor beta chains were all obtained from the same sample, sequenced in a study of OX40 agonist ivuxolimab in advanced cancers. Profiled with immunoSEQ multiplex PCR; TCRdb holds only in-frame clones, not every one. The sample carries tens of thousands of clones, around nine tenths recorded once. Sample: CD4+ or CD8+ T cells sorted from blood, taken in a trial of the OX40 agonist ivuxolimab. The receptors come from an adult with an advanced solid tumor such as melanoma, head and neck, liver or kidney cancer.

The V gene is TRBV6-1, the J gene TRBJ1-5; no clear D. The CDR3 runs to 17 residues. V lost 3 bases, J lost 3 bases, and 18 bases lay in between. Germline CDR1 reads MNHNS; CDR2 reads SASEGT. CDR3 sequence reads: CASSDRGAGFYNQPQHF. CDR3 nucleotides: TGTGCCAGCAGTGATAGAGGTGCAGGTTTTTACAATCAGCCCCAGCATTTT.

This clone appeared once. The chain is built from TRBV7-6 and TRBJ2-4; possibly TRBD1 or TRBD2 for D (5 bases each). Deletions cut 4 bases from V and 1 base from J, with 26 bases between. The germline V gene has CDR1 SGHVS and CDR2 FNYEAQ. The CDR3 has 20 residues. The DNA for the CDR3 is TGTGCCAGCAGCTCCCGAAGGGCCTCCAGGGAGAGGACGGCCAAAAACATTCAGTACTTC. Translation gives CASSSRRASRERTAKNIQYF.

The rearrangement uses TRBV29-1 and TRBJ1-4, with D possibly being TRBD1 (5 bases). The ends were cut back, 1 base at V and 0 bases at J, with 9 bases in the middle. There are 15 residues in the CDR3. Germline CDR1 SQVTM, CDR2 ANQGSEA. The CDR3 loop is CSVEAWGATNEKLFF. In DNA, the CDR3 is TGCAGCGTTGAAGCCTGGGGGGCAACTAATGAAAAACTGTTTTTT.

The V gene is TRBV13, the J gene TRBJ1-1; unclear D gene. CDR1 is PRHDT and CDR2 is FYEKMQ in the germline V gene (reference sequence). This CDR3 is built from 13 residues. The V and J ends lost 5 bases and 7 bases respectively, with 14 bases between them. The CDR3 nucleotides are TGTGCCAGCAGCGGATGGACCAGCAGTGAAGCTTTCTTT. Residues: CASSGWTSSEAFF.

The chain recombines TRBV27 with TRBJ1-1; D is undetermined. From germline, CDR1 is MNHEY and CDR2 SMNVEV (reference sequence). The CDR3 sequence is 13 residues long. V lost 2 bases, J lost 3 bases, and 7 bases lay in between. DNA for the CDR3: TGTGCCAGCAGTTTAAGGAGTTACACTGAAGCTTTCTTT. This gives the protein CASSLRSYTEAFF.

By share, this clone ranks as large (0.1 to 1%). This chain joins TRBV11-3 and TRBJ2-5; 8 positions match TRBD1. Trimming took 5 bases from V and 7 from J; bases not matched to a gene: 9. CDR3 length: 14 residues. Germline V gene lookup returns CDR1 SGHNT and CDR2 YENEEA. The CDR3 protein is CASSPQGEAGTQYF. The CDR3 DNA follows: TGTGCCAGCAGCCCACAGGGGGAGGCGGGGACCCAGTACTTC.

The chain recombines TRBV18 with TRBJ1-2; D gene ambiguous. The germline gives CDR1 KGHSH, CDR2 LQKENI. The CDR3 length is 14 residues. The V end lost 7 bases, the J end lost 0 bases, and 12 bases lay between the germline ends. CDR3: CASFEGSSNYGYTF. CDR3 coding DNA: TGTGCCAGCTTTGAAGGGTCCTCTAACTATGGCTACACCTTC.

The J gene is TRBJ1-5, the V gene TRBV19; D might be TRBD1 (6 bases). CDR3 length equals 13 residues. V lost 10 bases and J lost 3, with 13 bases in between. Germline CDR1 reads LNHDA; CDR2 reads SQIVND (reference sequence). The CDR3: CATCRTDNQPQHF. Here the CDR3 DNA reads TGTGCCACTTGCCGGACAGACAATCAGCCCCAGCATTTT. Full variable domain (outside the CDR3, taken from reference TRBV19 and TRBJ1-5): DGGITQSPKYLFRKEGQNVTLSCEQNLNHDAMYWYRQDPGQGLRLIYYSQIVNDFQKGDIAEGYSVSREKKESFPLTVTSAQKNPTAFYLCATCRTDNQPQHFGDGTRLSIL.

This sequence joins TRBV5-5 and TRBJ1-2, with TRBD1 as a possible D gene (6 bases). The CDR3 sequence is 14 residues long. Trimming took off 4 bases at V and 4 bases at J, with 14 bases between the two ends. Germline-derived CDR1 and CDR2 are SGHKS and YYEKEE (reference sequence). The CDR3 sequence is CASSPDSGGYGYTF. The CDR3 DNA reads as TGTGCCAGCAGCCCGGACAGTGGAGGCTATGGCTACACCTTC. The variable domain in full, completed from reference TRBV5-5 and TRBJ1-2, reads DAGVTQSPTHLIKTRGQQVTLRCSPISGHKSVSWYQQVLGQGPQFIFQYYEKEERGRGNFPDRFSARQFPNYSSELNVNALLLGDSALYLCASSPDSGGYGYTFGSGTRLTVV.

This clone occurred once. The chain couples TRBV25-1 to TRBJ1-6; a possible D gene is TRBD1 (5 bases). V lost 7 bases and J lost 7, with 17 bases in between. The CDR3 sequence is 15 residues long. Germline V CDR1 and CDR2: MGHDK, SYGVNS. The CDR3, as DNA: TGTGCCAGCAAACCTAGGGGATGTGGCAATTCACCCCTCCACTTT. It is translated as CASKPRGCGNSPLHF. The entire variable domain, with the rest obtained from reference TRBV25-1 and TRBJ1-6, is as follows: EADIYQTPRYLVIGTGKKITLECSQTMGHDKMYWYQQDPGMELHLIHYSYGVNSTEKGDLSSESTVSRIRTEHFPLTLESARPSHTSQYLCASKPRGCGNSPLHFGNGTRLTVT.

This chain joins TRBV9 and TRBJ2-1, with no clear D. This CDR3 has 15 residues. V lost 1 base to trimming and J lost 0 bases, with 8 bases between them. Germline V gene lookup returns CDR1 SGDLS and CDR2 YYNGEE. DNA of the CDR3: TGTGCCAGCAGCGTACAAGCAAACTCCTACAATGAGCAGTTCTTC. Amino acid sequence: CASSVQANSYNEQFF.

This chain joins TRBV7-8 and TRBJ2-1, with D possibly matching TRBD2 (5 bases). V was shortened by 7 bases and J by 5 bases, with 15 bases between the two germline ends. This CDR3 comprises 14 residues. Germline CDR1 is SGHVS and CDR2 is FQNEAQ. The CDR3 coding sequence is TGTGCCAGCACCCAACTCTGGGGAGACAATGAGCAGTTCTTC. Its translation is CASTQLWGDNEQFF.

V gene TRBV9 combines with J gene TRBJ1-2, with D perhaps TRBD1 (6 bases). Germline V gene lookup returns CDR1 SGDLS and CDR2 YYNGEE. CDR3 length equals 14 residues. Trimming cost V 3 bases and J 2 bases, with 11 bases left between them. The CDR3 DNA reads TGTGCCAGCAGCGGGTCGCAGGGGAACTATGGCTACACCTTC. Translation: CASSGSQGNYGYTF. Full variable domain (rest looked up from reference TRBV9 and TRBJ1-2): DSGVTQTPKHLITATGQRVTLRCSPRSGDLSVYWYQQSLDQGLQFLIQYYNGEERAKGNILERFSAQQFPDLHSELNLSSLELGDSALYFCASSGSQGNYGYTFGSGTRLTVV.

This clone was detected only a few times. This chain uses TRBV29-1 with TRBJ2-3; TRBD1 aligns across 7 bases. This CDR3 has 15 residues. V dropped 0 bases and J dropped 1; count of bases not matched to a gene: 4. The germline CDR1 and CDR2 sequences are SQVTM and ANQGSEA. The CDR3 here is CSVEEGQWGTDTQYF. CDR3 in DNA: TGCAGCGTTGAAGAGGGACAGTGGGGCACAGATACGCAGTATTTT.

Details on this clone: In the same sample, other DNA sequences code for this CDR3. The CDR3 DNA is TGTGCCAGCAGCTTGGGACAGGTCTACGAGCAGTACTTC. It yields the protein CASSLGQVYEQYF. The chain combines TRBV7-9 with TRBJ2-7, with TRBD1 matching over 8 bases. The CDR3 runs to 13 residues. The V gene end was trimmed by 3 bases and the J gene end by 3 bases; junction bases not matched to a gene: 1. Germline lookup yields CDR1 SEHNR and CDR2 FQNEAQ (reference sequence). Combining the CDR3 with reference TRBV7-9 and TRBJ2-7 gives the whole variable domain DTGVSQNPRHKITKRGQNVTFRCDPISEHNRLYWYRQTLGQGPEFLTYFQNEAQLEKSRLLSDRFSAERPKGSFSTLEIQRTEQGDSAMYLCASSLGQVYEQYFGPGTRLTVT.

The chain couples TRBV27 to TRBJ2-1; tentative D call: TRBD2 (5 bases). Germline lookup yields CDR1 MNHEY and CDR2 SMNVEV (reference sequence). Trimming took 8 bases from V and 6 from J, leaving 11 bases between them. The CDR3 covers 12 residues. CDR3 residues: CASLVAPNEQFF. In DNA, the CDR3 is TGTGCCAGCTTGGTAGCGCCCAATGAGCAGTTCTTC.

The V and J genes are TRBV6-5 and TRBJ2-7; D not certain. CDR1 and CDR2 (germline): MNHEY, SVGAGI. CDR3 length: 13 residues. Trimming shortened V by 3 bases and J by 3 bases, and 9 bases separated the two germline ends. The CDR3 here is CASSYVENYEQYF. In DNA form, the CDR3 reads TGTGCCAGCAGTTATGTAGAGAACTACGAGCAGTACTTC.

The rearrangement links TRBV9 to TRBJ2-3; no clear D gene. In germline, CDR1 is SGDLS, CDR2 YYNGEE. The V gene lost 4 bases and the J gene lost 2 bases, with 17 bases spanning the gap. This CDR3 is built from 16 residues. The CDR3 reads CASSTKIETPTDTQYF. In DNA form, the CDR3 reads TGTGCCAGCAGCACTAAGATTGAAACCCCCACAGATACGCAGTATTTT.

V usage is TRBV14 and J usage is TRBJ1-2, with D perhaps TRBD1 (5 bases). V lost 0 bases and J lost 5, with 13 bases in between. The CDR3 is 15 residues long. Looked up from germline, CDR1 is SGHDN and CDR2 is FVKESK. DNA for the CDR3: TGTGCCAGCAGCCAAGATCTAGGGGCGCCATATGGCTACACCTTC. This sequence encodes CASSQDLGAPYGYTF.

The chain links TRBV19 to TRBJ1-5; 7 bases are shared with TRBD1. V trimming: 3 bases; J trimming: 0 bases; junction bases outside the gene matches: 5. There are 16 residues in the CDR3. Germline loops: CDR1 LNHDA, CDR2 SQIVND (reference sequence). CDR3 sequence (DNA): TGTGCCAGTAGTATTGGGACAGTCTATAGCAATCAGCCCCAGCATTTT. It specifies CASSIGTVYSNQPQHF.

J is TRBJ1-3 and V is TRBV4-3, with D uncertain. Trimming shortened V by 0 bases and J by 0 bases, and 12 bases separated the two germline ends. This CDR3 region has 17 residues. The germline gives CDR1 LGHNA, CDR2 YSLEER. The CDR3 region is CASSQDSATLSGNTIYF. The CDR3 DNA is TGCGCCAGCAGCCAAGATTCGGCCACCCTCTCTGGAAACACCATATATTTT.

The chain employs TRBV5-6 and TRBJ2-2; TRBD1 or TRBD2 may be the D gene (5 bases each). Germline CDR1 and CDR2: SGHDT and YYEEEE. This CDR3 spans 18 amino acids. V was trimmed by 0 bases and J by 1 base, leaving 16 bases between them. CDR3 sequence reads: CASSLAGTGSLNTGELFF. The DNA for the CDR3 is TGTGCCAGCAGCTTGGCCGGGACGGGATCCCTGAACACCGGGGAGCTGTTTTTT.

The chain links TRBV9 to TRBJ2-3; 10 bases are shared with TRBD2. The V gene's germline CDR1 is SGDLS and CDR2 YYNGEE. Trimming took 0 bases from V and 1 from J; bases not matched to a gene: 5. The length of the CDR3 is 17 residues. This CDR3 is CASSVGGGTSGTDTQYF. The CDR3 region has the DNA TGTGCCAGCAGCGTAGGAGGGGGGACTAGCGGCACAGATACGCAGTATTTT.

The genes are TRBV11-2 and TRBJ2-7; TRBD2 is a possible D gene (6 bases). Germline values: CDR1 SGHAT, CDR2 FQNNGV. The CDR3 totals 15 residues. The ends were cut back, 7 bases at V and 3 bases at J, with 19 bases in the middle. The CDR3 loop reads CASIVHPGVLYEQYF. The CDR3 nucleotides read TGTGCCAGCATCGTCCACCCGGGGGTACTCTACGAGCAGTACTTC.

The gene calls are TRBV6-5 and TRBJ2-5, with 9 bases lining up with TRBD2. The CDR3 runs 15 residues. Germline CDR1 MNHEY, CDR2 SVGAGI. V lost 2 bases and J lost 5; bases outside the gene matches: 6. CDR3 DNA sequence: TGTGCCAGCAGTTACGGCGGTCTAGCGGGGGAGACCCAGTACTTC. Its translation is CASSYGGLAGETQYF.

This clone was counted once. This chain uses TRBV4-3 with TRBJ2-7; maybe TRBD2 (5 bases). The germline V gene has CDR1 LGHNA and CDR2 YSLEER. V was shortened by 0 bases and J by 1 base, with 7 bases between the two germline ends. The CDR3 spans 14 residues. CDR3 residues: CASSQDEGSYEQYF. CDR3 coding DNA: TGCGCCAGCAGCCAAGATGAGGGTTCCTACGAGCAGTACTTC.